A selection of T cell receptor beta chains follows, all from one sample in a study of cytomegalovirus exposure and HLA in healthy donors. Only in-frame clones appear in the TCRdb table, and some are missing; sequencing was by immunoSEQ multiplex PCR. This table holds some 98,000 clones, about two thirds found once. The sample taken for sequencing was PBMCs. The receptors were gathered from a man aged 45-65 years in good health and CMV-seronegative. The CDR3 runs from the conserved cysteine through the conserved F or W. Fields, in order: V gene, J gene, D gene, clone size, CDR3 DNA, CDR3 protein. The D gene is left open where the match is weak. Size tells how often a clone was seen (once, few, many) or the class of an expanded clone, and some rows leave it out.

>TRBV5-6|TRBJ2-3|-|-
TGTGCCAGCAGCTTGGATAGGGGGAGCACAGATACGCAGTATTTT
CASSLDRGSTDTQYF
>TRBV6-5|TRBJ1-5|-|-
TGTGCCAGCAGTTCCCGGGAGGGAAGTCAGCCCCAGCATTTT
CASSSREGSQPQHF
>TRBV13|TRBJ2-7|-|-
TGTGCCAGCAGCTTAAAGGCTAGCGAGTACGAGCAGTACTTC
CASSLKASEYEQYF
>TRBV28|TRBJ1-2|-|once
TGTGCCACGCAAGGCCGGGCAGGGCTCTATGGCTACACCTTC
CATQGRAGLYGYTF
>TRBV7-9|TRBJ2-4|TRBD1|-
TGTGCCAGCAGCCCCGGACAGGGGTCCGCCAAAAACATTCAGTACTTC
CASSPGQGSAKNIQYF
>TRBV5-1|TRBJ2-7|TRBD1|-
TGCGCCAGCAGCCCCTTCGGACAGGGCGGCGAGCAGTACTTC
CASSPFGQGGEQYF
>TRBV27|TRBJ2-1|-|-
TGTGCCAGCAGTTTAACCTCGGGGGATAGATCCTACAATGAGCAGTTCTTC
CASSLTSGDRSYNEQFF
>TRBV5-1|TRBJ2-7|TRBD2|-
TGCGCCAGCAGCTTGGGTAGCGGGGGAAACGAGCAGTACTTC
CASSLGSGGNEQYF
>TRBV7-2|TRBJ2-7|-|-
TGTGCCAGCAGCTTAGGGAGGACGGACTCCTACGAGCAGTACTTC
CASSLGRTDSYEQYF
>TRBV28|TRBJ2-1|TRBD2|-
TGTGCCAGCAGTTACGCCGGGGGGGCGGGCAATGAGCAGTTCTTC
CASSYAGGAGNEQFF
>TRBV4-1|TRBJ2-7|-|once
TGCGCCAGCAGCCAAGAAAGCGCGGGTTACGAGCAGTACTTC
CASSQESAGYEQYF
>TRBV28|TRBJ2-2|TRBD2|-
TGTGCCAGCAGTCTCCCCGGGGCTAGCGGCACCGGGGAGCTGTTTTTT
CASSLPGASGTGELFF
>TRBV5-5|TRBJ2-7|-|-
TGTGCCAGCAGCCATCCCGGGGGCTCCTACGAGCAGTACTTC
CASSHPGGSYEQYF
>TRBV15|TRBJ1-2|TRBD1|-
TGTGCCACCAGCCGAAGGACCGGGACAGGGTACACCTTC
CATSRRTGTGYTF
>TRBV27|TRBJ1-5|-|few
TGTGCCAGCAGTTTGGAGGGAAATAGCAATCAGCCCCAGCATTTT
CASSLEGNSNQPQHF
>TRBV20-1|TRBJ2-4|-|few
TGCAGTGGGGGAGGCGAAAACATTCAGTACTTC
CSGGGENIQYF
>TRBV4-3|TRBJ1-6|-|few
TGCGCCAGCAGCCAGGAGCCTGCAGGGGTTAATTCACCCCTCCACTTT
CASSQEPAGVNSPLHF
>TRBV6-5|TRBJ1-6|-|-
TGTGCCAGCAGTTTGTCGAGGACAGCGGCAAATTCACCCCTCCACTTT
CASSLSRTAANSPLHF
>TRBV7-6|TRBJ2-6|TRBD1|-
TGTGCCAGCAGCTTACTGGGACAGGGGGCGTCGGGGGCCAACGTCCTGACTTTC
CASSLLGQGASGANVLTF
>TRBV2|TRBJ1-4|TRBD1|-
TGTGCCAGCACTGGACCGGGACAGACTAATGAAAAACTGTTTTTT
CASTGPGQTNEKLFF
>TRBV27|TRBJ2-4|TRBD2|-
TGTGCCAGCAGTCCACAAGTGGCGGCGGGAGGGGCTCGGGCCCTAGCCAAAAACATTCAGTACTTC
CASSPQVAAGGARALAKNIQYF
>TRBV5-5|TRBJ2-7|-|-
TGTGCCAGCAGCTTGGGTGCAGGGTTGGACTACGAGCAGTACTTC
CASSLGAGLDYEQYF
>TRBV18|TRBJ2-7|TRBD1|few
TGTGCCAGCTCAGCTTGGGGACAGGGCCCCTACGAGCAGTACTTC
CASSAWGQGPYEQYF
>TRBV6-4|TRBJ2-3|-|-
TGTGCCAGCAGTGTCGGGACTTCTAGCACAGATACGCAGTATTTT
CASSVGTSSTDTQYF
>TRBV5-3|TRBJ2-7|-|-
TGTGCCAGAAGCTTGGCCCAACAGGCGACCTACGAGCAGTACTTC
CARSLAQQATYEQYF
>TRBV14|TRBJ1-1|TRBD1|-
TGTGCCAGCAGCCAACGCCTCGGGACAGCTAATGAAGCTTTCTTT
CASSQRLGTANEAFF
>TRBV14|TRBJ1-2|-|-
TGTGCCAGCAGCCAAGGGGGCAGTCCAACTTATGGCTACACCTTC
CASSQGGSPTYGYTF
>TRBV28|TRBJ1-5|TRBD1|-
TGTGCCAGCAGGATCGGGACAGGGAAAGGTCAGCCCCAGCATTTT
CASRIGTGKGQPQHF
>TRBV29-1|TRBJ1-1|-|-
TGCAGCGGGGACATGCGACCTGAAGCTTTCTTT
CSGDMRPEAFF
>TRBV10-3|TRBJ1-4|TRBD1|-
TGTGCCATCAGTTCGGACAGGTCTAATGAAAAACTGTTTTTT
CAISSDRSNEKLFF
>TRBV10-3|TRBJ1-1|-|-
TGTGCCATCAGTGAAGGGGCGGCGAACACTGAAGCTTTCTTT
CAISEGAANTEAFF
>TRBV5-8|TRBJ2-3|TRBD2|-
TGTGCCAGCAGCTTAGCGGGGGGCGTCACAGATACGCAGTATTTT
CASSLAGGVTDTQYF
>TRBV19|TRBJ2-3|-|-
TGTGCCAGTAGTATGTGGGGCAAGGGGTGGCCAGATACGCAGTATTTT
CASSMWGKGWPDTQYF
>TRBV11-3|TRBJ2-2|-|-
TGTGCCAGCAGCTTAGAAGCGGAGATTAACACCGGGGAGCTGTTTTTT
CASSLEAEINTGELFF
>TRBV11-2|TRBJ1-2|TRBD1|-
TGTGCCAGCAGCCCGCGGACAGGGCTCAACTATGGCTACACCTTC
CASSPRTGLNYGYTF
>TRBV5-1|TRBJ1-2|TRBD1|-
TGCGCCAGCAGAGGACAGGGACCTTGGGGCTACACCTTC
CASRGQGPWGYTF
>TRBV11-2|TRBJ2-1|TRBD2|few
TGTGCCAGCAGCCGACTAGCGGGTTACAATGAGCAGTTCTTC
CASSRLAGYNEQFF
>TRBV27|TRBJ2-7|TRBD2|-
TGTGCCAGCAGTGCCCCGGGACTAGGGACCTACGAGCAGTACTTC
CASSAPGLGTYEQYF
>TRBV6-6|TRBJ1-1|-|-
TGTGCCAGCAGTCATAAAGACTTGAACACTGAAGCTTTCTTT
CASSHKDLNTEAFF
>TRBV28|TRBJ2-3|TRBD2|once
TGTGCCAGCAGTAACGGCGGGGGAGGTAGCACAGATACGCAGTATTTT
CASSNGGGGSTDTQYF
>TRBV5-1|TRBJ2-7|-|-
TGCGCCAGCAGCGTATTTGTCCGGGACGAGCAGTACTTC
CASSVFVRDEQYF
>TRBV7-9|TRBJ2-7|TRBD1|-
TGTGCCAGCAGTCACGGACAGGGACTCTCCTACGAGCAGTACTTC
CASSHGQGLSYEQYF
>TRBV11-3|TRBJ2-7|-|-
TGTGCCAGCAGCTTAGGTCCCCCCTACGAGCAGTACTTC
CASSLGPPYEQYF